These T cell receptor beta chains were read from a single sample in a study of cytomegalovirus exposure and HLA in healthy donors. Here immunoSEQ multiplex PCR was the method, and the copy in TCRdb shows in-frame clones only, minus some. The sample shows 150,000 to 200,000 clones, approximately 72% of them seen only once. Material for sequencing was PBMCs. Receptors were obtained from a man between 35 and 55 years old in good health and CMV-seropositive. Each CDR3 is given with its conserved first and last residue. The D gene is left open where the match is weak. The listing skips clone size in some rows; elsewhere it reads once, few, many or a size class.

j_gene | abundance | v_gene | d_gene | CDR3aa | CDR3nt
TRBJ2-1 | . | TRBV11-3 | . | CASSSLPGSEQFF | TGTGCCAGCAGCTCCCTACCAGGTTCTGAGCAGTTCTTC
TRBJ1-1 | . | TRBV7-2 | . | CASSSGFEAFF | TGTGCCAGCAGCTCGGGATTTGAAGCTTTCTTT
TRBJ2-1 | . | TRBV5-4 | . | CASSQEERGGAYNEQFF | TGTGCCAGCAGCCAAGAGGAGAGGGGGGGCGCCTACAATGAGCAGTTCTTC
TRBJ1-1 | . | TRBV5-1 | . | CASSSGQYTEAFF | TGCGCCAGCAGCTCGGGACAATACACTGAAGCTTTCTTT
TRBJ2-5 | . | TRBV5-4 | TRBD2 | CASSPTGGGETQYF | TGTGCCAGCAGCCCGACGGGGGGAGGGGAGACCCAGTACTTC
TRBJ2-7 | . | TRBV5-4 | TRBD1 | CASSLGGQGGIYEQYF | TGTGCCAGCAGCTTGGGGGGACAGGGCGGAATCTACGAGCAGTACTTC
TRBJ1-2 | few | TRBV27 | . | CASSPLENYGYTF | TGTGCCAGCAGTCCGCTCGAGAACTATGGCTACACCTTC
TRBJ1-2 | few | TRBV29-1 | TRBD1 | CSSPTGGSGYTF | TGCAGCTCTCCAACAGGGGGCTCTGGCTACACCTTC
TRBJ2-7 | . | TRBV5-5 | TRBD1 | CASSMRTGGNYEQYF | TGTGCCAGCAGCATGAGGACAGGGGGGAACTACGAGCAGTACTTC
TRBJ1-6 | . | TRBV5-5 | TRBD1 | CASSTGGRDSPLHF | TGTGCCAGCAGCACAGGGGGCCGAGATTCACCCCTCCACTTT
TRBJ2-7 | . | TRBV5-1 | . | CASSLAFRYEQYF | TGCGCCAGCAGCTTGGCTTTTAGATACGAGCAGTACTTC
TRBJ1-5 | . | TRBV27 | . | CASSPGTWGNQPQHF | TGTGCCAGCAGTCCGGGTACGTGGGGCAATCAGCCCCAGCATTTT
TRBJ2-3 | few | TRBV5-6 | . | CASSLAQGMTDTQYF | TGTGCCAGCAGCTTGGCCCAGGGAATGACAGATACGCAGTATTTT
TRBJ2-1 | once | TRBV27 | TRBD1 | CASSWTGLDNEQFF | TGTGCCAGCAGTTGGACAGGTCTGGACAATGAGCAGTTCTTC
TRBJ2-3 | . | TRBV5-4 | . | CASSLAADTQYF | TGTGCCAGCAGCTTGGCCGCGGATACGCAGTATTTT
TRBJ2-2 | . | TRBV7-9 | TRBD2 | CSSSSLSGSGNTGELFF | TGTTCCAGCAGCTCCCTTAGCGGGTCAGGGAACACCGGGGAGCTGTTTTTT
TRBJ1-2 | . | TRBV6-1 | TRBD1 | CASSDPGQEHYGYTF | TGTGCCAGCAGTGACCCCGGACAGGAACACTATGGCTACACCTTC
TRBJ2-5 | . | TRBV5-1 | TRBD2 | CASSFTGLAGETQYF | TGCGCCAGCAGCTTTACCGGACTAGCGGGAGAGACCCAGTACTTC
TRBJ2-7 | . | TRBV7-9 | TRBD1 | CASSLFVGTGFNEQYF | TGTGCCAGCAGCTTATTCGTCGGGACAGGTTTTAATGAGCAGTACTTC
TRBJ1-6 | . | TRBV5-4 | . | CASSLQGGNSPLHF | TGTGCCAGCAGCTTGCAGGGAGGGAATTCACCCCTCCACTTT
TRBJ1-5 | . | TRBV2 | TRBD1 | CASSYDRASNQPQHF | TGTGCCAGCAGCTACGACAGGGCAAGCAATCAGCCCCAGCATTTT
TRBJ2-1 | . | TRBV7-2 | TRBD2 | CASSLRRGGNEQFF | TGTGCCAGCAGCCTCCGGCGGGGGGGCAATGAGCAGTTCTTC